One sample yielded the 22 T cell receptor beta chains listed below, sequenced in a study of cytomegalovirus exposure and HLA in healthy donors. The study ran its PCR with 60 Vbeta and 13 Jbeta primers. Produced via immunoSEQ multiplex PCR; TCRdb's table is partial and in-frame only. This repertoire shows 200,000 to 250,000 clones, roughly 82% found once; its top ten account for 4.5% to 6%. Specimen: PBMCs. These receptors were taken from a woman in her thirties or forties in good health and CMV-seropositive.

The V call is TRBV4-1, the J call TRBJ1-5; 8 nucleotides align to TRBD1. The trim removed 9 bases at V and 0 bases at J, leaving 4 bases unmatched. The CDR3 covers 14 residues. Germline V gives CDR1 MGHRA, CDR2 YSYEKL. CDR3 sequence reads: CASATGDSNQPQHF. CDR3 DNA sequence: TGCGCCAGTGCGACAGGGGATAGCAATCAGCCCCAGCATTTT.

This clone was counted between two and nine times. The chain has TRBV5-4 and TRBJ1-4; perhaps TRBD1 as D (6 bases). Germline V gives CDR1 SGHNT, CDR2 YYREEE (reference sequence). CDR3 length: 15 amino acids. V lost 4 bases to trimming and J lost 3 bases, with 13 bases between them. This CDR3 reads CASSRLSGANEKLFF. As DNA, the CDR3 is TGTGCCAGCAGCAGACTATCAGGGGCTAATGAAAAACTGTTTTTT.

The CDR3 loop is CAWSTSGLYNEQFF. CDR3 DNA: TGTGCCTGGTCAACTAGCGGACTATACAATGAGCAGTTCTTC. This chain uses TRBV30 with TRBJ2-1; 8 bases match TRBD2. CDR1 and CDR2 (germline): GTSNPN, SVGIG (reference sequence). Germline trimming cut 5 bases from V and 4 bases from J; bases unmatched to any gene: 7. This CDR3 is built from 14 residues.

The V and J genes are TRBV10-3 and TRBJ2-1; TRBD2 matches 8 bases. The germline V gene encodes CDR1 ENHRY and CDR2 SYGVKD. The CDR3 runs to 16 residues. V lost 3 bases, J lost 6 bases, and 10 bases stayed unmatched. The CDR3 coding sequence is TGTGCCATCAGTGAAATTACCGGGACTAGAATCAATGAGCAGTTCTTC. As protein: CAISEITGTRINEQFF.

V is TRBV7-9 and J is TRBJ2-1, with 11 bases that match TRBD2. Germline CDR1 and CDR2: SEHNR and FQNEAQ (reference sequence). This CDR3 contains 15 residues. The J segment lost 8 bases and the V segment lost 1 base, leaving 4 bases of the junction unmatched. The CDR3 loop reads CASSLVSGRADEQFF. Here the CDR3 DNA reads TGTGCCAGCAGCTTAGTTAGCGGGAGGGCAGATGAGCAGTTCTTC.

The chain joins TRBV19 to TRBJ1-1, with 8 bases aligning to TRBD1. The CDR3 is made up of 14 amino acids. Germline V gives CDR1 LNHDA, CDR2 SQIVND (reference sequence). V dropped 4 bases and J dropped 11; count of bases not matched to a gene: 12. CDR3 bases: TGTGCCAGTAGTACCCTCCGGGACAGGAGTGACGCTTTCTTT. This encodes CASSTLRDRSDAFF.

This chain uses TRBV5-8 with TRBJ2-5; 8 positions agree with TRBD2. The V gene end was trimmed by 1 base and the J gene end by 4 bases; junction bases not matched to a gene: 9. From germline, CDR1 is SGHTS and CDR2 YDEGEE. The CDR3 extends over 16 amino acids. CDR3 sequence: CASSLFGGASGETQYF. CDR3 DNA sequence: TGTGCCAGCAGCTTGTTCGGGGGGGCTAGCGGAGAGACCCAGTACTTC.

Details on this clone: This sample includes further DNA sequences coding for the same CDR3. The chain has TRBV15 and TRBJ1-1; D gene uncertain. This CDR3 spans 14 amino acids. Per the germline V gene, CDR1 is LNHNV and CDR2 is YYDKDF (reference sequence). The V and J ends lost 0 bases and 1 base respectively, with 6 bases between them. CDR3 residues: CATSRDRSNTEAFF. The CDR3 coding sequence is TGTGCCACCAGCAGAGACCGTTCGAACACTGAAGCTTTCTTT.

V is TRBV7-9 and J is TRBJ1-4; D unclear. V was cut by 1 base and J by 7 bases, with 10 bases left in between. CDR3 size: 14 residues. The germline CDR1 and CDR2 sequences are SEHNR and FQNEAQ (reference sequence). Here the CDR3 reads CASSLVTVSEKLFF. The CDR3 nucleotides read TGTGCCAGCAGCTTAGTCACGGTCTCTGAAAAACTGTTTTTT.

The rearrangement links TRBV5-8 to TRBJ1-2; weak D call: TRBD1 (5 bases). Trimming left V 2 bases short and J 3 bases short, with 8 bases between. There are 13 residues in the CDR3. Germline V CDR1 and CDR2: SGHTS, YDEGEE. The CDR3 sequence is CASSFRGYYGYTF. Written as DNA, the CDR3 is TGTGCCAGCAGCTTCCGGGGGTACTATGGCTACACCTTC.

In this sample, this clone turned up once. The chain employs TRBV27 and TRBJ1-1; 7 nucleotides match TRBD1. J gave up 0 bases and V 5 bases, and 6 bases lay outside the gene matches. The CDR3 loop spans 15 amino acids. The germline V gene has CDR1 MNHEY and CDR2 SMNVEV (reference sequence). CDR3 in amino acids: CASSDRDRLNTEAFF. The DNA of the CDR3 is TGTGCCAGCAGTGACCGGGACAGACTGAACACTGAAGCTTTCTTT.

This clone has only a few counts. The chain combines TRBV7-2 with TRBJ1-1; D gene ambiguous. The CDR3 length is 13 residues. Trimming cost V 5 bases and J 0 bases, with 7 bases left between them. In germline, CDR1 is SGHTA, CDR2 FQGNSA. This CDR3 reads CASSNHMNTEAFF. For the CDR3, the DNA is TGTGCCAGCAGCAACCACATGAACACTGAAGCTTTCTTT.

CDR3 sequence reads: CASSPGTGGNYGYTF. CDR3 bases: TGTGCCAGCAGCCCCGGGACAGGGGGGAACTATGGCTACACCTTC. J is TRBJ1-2 and V is TRBV6-5; 11 bases map to TRBD1. Looked up from germline, CDR1 is MNHEY and CDR2 is SVGAGI. This CDR3 region has 15 residues. With V trimmed by 6 bases and J by 2 bases, 5 bases remained unmatched.

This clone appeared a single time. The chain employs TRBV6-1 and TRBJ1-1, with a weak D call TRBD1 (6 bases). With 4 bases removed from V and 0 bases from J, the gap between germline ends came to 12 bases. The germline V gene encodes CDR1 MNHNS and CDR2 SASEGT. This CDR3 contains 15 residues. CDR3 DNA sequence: TGTGCCAGCAGTGGGGGGGGCACCGTGAACACTGAAGCTTTCTTT. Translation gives CASSGGGTVNTEAFF.

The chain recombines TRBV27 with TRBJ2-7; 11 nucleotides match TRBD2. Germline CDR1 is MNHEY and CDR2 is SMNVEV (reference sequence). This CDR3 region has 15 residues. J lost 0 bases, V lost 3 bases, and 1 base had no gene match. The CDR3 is CASSFGTSGSYEQYF. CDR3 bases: TGTGCCAGCAGTTTCGGGACTAGCGGCTCCTACGAGCAGTACTTC.

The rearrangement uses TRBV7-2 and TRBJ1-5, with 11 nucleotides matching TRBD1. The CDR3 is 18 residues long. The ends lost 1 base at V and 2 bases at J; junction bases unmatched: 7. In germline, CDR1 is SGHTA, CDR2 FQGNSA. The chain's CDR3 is CASSLGRDRGSGNQPQHF. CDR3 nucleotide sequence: TGTGCCAGCAGCTTAGGTCGGGACAGGGGGTCTGGCAATCAGCCCCAGCATTTT. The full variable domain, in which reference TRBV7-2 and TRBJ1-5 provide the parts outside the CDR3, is GAGVSQSPSNKVTEKGKDVELRCDPISGHTALYWYRQSLGQGLEFLIYFQGNSAPDKSGLPSDRFSAERTGGSVSTLTIQRTQQEDSAVYLCASSLGRDRGSGNQPQHFGDGTRLSIL.

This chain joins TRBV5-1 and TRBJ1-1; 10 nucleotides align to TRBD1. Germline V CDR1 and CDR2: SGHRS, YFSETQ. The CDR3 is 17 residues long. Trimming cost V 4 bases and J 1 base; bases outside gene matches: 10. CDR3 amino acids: CASSVTGGLGWNTEAFF. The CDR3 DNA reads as TGCGCCAGCAGCGTGACAGGGGGCCTCGGATGGAACACTGAAGCTTTCTTT.

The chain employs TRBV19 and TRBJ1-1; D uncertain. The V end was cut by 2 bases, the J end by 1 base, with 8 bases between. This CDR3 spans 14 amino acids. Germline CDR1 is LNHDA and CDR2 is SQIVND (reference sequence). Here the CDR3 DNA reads TGTGCCAGTAGTATAAATACCGGGAACACTGAAGCTTTCTTT. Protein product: CASSINTGNTEAFF.

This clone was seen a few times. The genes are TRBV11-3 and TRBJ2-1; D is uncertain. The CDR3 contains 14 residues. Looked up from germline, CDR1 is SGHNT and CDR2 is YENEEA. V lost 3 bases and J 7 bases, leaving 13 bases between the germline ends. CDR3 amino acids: CASSFTSRPNEQFF. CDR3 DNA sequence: TGTGCCAGCAGCTTCACTTCCAGGCCAAATGAGCAGTTCTTC.

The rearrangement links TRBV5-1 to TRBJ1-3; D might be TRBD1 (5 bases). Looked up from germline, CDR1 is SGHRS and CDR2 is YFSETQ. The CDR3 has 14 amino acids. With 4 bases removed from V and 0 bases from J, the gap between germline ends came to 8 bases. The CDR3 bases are TGCGCCAGCAGCAACCAGGGCTCTGGAAACACCATATATTTT. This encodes CASSNQGSGNTIYF.

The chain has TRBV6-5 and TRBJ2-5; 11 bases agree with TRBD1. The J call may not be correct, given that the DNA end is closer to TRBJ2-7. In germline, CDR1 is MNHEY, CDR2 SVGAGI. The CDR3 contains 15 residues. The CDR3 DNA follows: TGTGCCAGCAGTCCTCGGGACAGGGGGTCCTACGAGCAGTACTTC. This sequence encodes CASSPRDRGSYEQYF.

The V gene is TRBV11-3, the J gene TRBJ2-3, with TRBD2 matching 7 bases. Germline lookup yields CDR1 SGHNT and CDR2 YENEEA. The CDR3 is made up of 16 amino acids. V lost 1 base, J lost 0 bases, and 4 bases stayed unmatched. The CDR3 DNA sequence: TGTGCCAGCAGCTTAGTTGCTAGCGGCAGCACAGATACGCAGTATTTT. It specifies CASSLVASGSTDTQYF.